The clone carrying this T cell receptor (beta chain) showed up just once. Its specificity is not known. The CDR3 runs to 14 residues. The V and J ends lost 10 bases and 0 bases respectively, with 12 bases between them. The germline V gene encodes CDR1 SGHDN and CDR2 FVKESK. Time point denoted: week 5, during vaccination. In the vaccine, a single dose held 300 ug of the mutant IDH1 20-mer peptide, along with topical imiquimod. The data are from a study of a mutant IDH1 vaccine in newly diagnosed glioma. Across the whole study: Treated patients had a mean age of about 40 years and a sex split that was approximately 62% male and about 40% female. General observations from the study: The occurrence of vaccine-induced immune responses was seen in more than 85% of patients.

This table comes from immunoSEQ multiplex PCR, and its TCRdb copy is limited to in-frame clones, with some not included. The data contain around 25,000 clones, around four fifths of them singletons. This chain uses TRBV14 with TRBJ1-4; unclear D gene. This TCR was recovered from a middle-aged man with glioma. Some clones in this sample may be carry-over from other donors' samples. Here the sequenced sample was PBMCs, taken from a glioma patient whose treatment included an IDH1 peptide vaccine. The CDR3 DNA is TGTGCCATTACAGAGGCTGCAACTAATGAAAAACTGTTTTTT. It translates to CAITEAATNEKLFF.